The rows below give T cell receptor beta chains drawn from one sample of a study of T-cell reconstitution after alpha-beta-depleted transplantation in children. A single record per CDR3 protein comes from TCRdb applying MiXCR to the PCR reads. The sample has about 72,000 distinct CDR3 sequences, just under 7.5% seen once. This specimen was PBMCs from the stem cell graft donor, taken from the stem cell graft. These TCRs come from a human donor who donated a stem cell graft to a child with acute lymphoblastic leukemia. CDR3s include the opening cysteine and the closing phenylalanine or tryptophan. Fields, in order: J gene, D gene, clone size, V gene, CDR3 DNA, CDR3 protein. A D gene is named only where the DNA matches it firmly. Clone size, where shown, is once, few, many, or a class for clones that have expanded.

TRBJ2-5,TRBD1,-,TRBV6-5,TGTGCCAGCAGTTACCTTACAGGGGGTTATGAGACCCAGTACTTC,CASSYLTGGYETQYF
TRBJ1-2,-,few,TRBV29-1,TGCAGCGTCGCTACCACTAACTATGGCTACACCTTC,CSVATTNYGYTF
TRBJ1-1,-,many,TRBV18,TGTGCCAGCTCACCATTGAGCGCGAACACTGAAGCTTTCTTT,CASSPLSANTEAFF
TRBJ1-5,TRBD1,few,TRBV7-7,TGTGCCAGCAGTCATCCGGGACAGGGACGTAGGAGCAATCAGCCCCAGCATTTT,CASSHPGQGRRSNQPQHF
TRBJ1-4,-,medium-sized,TRBV4-2,TGTGCCAGCTCTCAGGACGGACGCAATGAAAAACTGTTTTTT,CASSQDGRNEKLFF
TRBJ2-5,TRBD1,many,TRBV5-1,TGCGCCAGCAACTCTTGGACAGGGGAGAAGACCCAGTACTTC,CASNSWTGEKTQYF
TRBJ1-5,TRBD1,few,TRBV4-1,TGCGCCAGCAGCCAAGGGGACAGCTATAGCAATCAGCCCCAGCATTTT,CASSQGDSYSNQPQHF
TRBJ2-5,-,many,TRBV12-3/TRBV12-4,TGTGCCAGCAGTTTTTCCGGGGGGCTTATTGTTAGAGAGACCCAGTACTTC,CASSFSGGLIVRETQYF
TRBJ2-3,-,many,TRBV6-1,TGTGCCAGCAGGTCCCTGGATACGCAGTATTTT,CASRSLDTQYF
TRBJ2-3,-,many,TRBV20-1,TGCAGTGCTTTACAGGCTGGCATAGATACGCAGTATTTT,CSALQAGIDTQYF
TRBJ2-2,TRBD2,many,TRBV6-2/TRBV6-3,TGTGCCAGCAGCAGACTAGCGGGTTCCACCGGGGAGCTGTTTTTT,CASSRLAGSTGELFF
TRBJ1-1,-,many,TRBV25-1,TGTGCCAGCAGTGAATATACGGATGAAGCTTTCTTT,CASSEYTDEAFF
TRBJ2-2,TRBD1,once,TRBV11-3,TGTGCCAGCAGCGCGGGACAGGGGGACACCGGGGAGCTGTTTTTT,CASSAGQGDTGELFF
TRBJ2-7,TRBD1,many,TRBV20-1,TGCAGTGCTAGAGATCTCTTCTCAGGGGGCAGCTCCTACGAGCAGTACTTC,CSARDLFSGGSSYEQYF
TRBJ1-5,-,few,TRBV7-9,TGTGCCAGCAGCCTGGCAGGGAACAATCAGCCCCAGCATTTT,CASSLAGNNQPQHF
TRBJ2-1,TRBD2,many,TRBV5-1,TGCGCCAGCAGCTCCTGGACTAGCGGGAGCAATGAGCAGTTCTTC,CASSSWTSGSNEQFF
TRBJ1-3,-,many,TRBV7-2,TGTGCCAGCAGCTTAGTGACCCAAACCTCTGGAAACACCATATATTTT,CASSLVTQTSGNTIYF
TRBJ1-2,-,many,TRBV3-1,TGTGCCAGCAGCCACACCACTAGTGGCTACACCTTC,CASSHTTSGYTF
TRBJ2-2,TRBD1,few,TRBV9,TGTGCCAGCAGCCCACCGGGACAGGGGGCATACACCGGGGAGCTGTTTTTT,CASSPPGQGAYTGELFF
TRBJ2-1,-,many,TRBV3-1,TGTGCCAGCCAAGATCCCGCGGGAAAGAATGAGCAGTTCTTC,CASQDPAGKNEQFF
TRBJ2-7,-,many,TRBV5-1,TGCGCCAGCAGCTTTGGACAGCTCTACGAGCAGTACTTC,CASSFGQLYEQYF
TRBJ1-1,TRBD1,many,TRBV6-2/TRBV6-3,TGTGCCAGCAGTTGGACAGGCCGGAACACTGAAGCTTTCTTT,CASSWTGRNTEAFF
TRBJ2-2,-,-,TRBV2,TGTGCCAGCAGCCCCTGGGCAGGGAACACCGGGGAGCTGTTTTTT,CASSPWAGNTGELFF
TRBJ2-7,-,many,TRBV4-2,TGTGCCAGCAGCCAAAAGGAGGGCGCCGACGAGCAGTACTTC,CASSQKEGADEQYF
TRBJ1-1,-,many,TRBV29-1,TGCAGCGTTGAAGTGAACACTGAAGCTTTCTTT,CSVEVNTEAFF